The 20 T cell receptor beta chains below all came from one sample that was sequenced in a study of shared T cell receptors in the human thymus. The assay was immunoSEQ multiplex PCR, and TCRdb's table has in-frame clones only and misses some. The table shows roughly 410,000 clones, with roughly 94% occurring only once. The source material was thymocytes. The receptor set was obtained from a human donor.

The CDR3 DNA follows: TGTGCCAGCAGGAGGGACAGCTCTAACTATGGCTACACCTTC. It codes for CASRRDSSNYGYTF. V is TRBV28 and J is TRBJ1-2; TRBD1 matches at 7 bases. V trimming: 6 bases; J trimming: 0 bases; junction bases outside the gene matches: 4. This CDR3 contains 14 residues. Germline values: CDR1 MDHEN, CDR2 SYDVKM.

The rearrangement links TRBV19 to TRBJ2-1; 11 bases map to TRBD2. Germline lookup yields CDR1 LNHDA and CDR2 SQIVND (reference sequence). J lost 5 bases, V lost 4 bases, and 7 bases had no gene match. This CDR3 comprises 16 residues. The CDR3 region is CASSTHSGRAHNEQFF. CDR3 in DNA: TGTGCCAGTAGTACCCATAGCGGGAGGGCCCACAATGAGCAGTTCTTC.

The chain employs TRBV28 and TRBJ2-3; D remains unclear. The CDR3 has 13 amino acids. Germline V gene lookup returns CDR1 MDHEN and CDR2 SYDVKM. V was pared by 7 bases and J by 3 bases, with 11 bases between. The CDR3, as DNA: TGTGCCAGCACCGAGGCGGCAACAGATACGCAGTATTTT. This gives the protein CASTEAATDTQYF.

The chain recombines TRBV6-4 with TRBJ2-7; no reliable D call. The CDR3 length is 17 residues. Trimming stripped 0 bases from V and 2 bases from J, with 17 bases between. CDR1 and CDR2 from the germline V gene are MRHNA and SNTAGT. This CDR3 is CASSDSGRKTGAYEQYF. CDR3 nucleotide sequence: TGTGCCAGCAGTGACTCGGGCAGGAAGACGGGTGCCTACGAGCAGTACTTC.

The chain recombines TRBV28 with TRBJ1-4; no firm D call. The V and J ends lost 5 bases and 8 bases respectively, with 12 bases between them. This CDR3 has 13 amino acids. Germline V gene data show CDR1 as MDHEN and CDR2 as SYDVKM. The CDR3 DNA reads as TGTGCCAGCAGTGCATCGAGGGTCGAAAAACTGTTTTTT. It is translated as CASSASRVEKLFF.

The table lists this clone with a few counts. CDR3 DNA: TGTGCCAGCAGCCTTGATCGATTTGGGTTCGGCGGACCGAACACTGAAGCTTTCTTT. Translation gives CASSLDRFGFGGPNTEAFF. V usage is TRBV5-4 and J usage is TRBJ1-1, with unresolved D. Germline V CDR1 and CDR2: SGHNT, YYREEE (reference sequence). Trimming took off 4 bases at V and 1 base at J, with 26 bases between the two ends. The CDR3 covers 19 residues.

The chain carries TRBV29-1 and TRBJ2-7; the D is unclear. Germline-derived CDR1 and CDR2 are SQVTM and ANQGSEA. V was cut by 3 bases and J by 0 bases, with 9 bases left in between. The CDR3 loop spans 13 amino acids. The CDR3 DNA follows: TGCAGCGTTGATACAGCCTACTCCTACGAGCAGTACTTC. Encoded protein: CSVDTAYSYEQYF.

The chain has TRBV11-2 and TRBJ2-5; 12 bases match TRBD1. Germline lookup yields CDR1 SGHAT and CDR2 FQNNGV. Germline trimming cut 1 base from V and 1 base from J; bases unmatched to any gene: 4. This CDR3 region has 17 residues. The CDR3 DNA reads TGTGCCAGCAGCTTAGCCCGGGACAGGGGGCCCCAAGAGACCCAGTACTTC. Protein product: CASSLARDRGPQETQYF.

The gene calls are TRBV9 and TRBJ1-2; 7 bases fit TRBD1. CDR3 length equals 15 residues. Germline CDR1 is SGDLS and CDR2 is YYNGEE. V dropped 1 base and J dropped 3; count of bases not matched to a gene: 6. The CDR3 protein is CASSVTTGVHYGYTF. CDR3 DNA sequence: TGTGCCAGCAGCGTAACAACAGGGGTTCACTATGGCTACACCTTC.

This sequence joins TRBV6-4 and TRBJ2-1; the D gene is possibly TRBD2 (5 bases). This CDR3 is 13 amino acids long. V gave up 2 bases and J gave up 10 bases, with 12 bases separating them. Germline assignment: CDR1 MRHNA and CDR2 SNTAGT. Written as DNA, the CDR3 is TGTGCCAGCAGTGACACTGGAGGCAGGGAGCAGTTCTTC. This codes for CASSDTGGREQFF.

The chain employs TRBV25-1 and TRBJ2-6; D is unclear. The CDR3 is 16 residues long. Germline loops: CDR1 MGHDK, CDR2 SYGVNS. V was shortened by 2 bases and J by 4 bases, with 12 bases between the two germline ends. The CDR3 here is CASSEHRASGANVLTF. Here the CDR3 DNA reads TGTGCCAGCAGTGAACATCGGGCGTCGGGGGCCAACGTCCTGACTTTC.

The J gene is TRBJ2-7, the V gene TRBV5-1; 12 bases line up with TRBD2. The CDR3 length is 18 residues. Looked up from germline, CDR1 is SGHRS and CDR2 is YFSETQ. V shed 2 bases and J 3 bases; nucleotides not matched to a gene: 12. The CDR3 region has the DNA TGCGCCAGCAGCTTAGGAACTAGCGGGAGGTCAACGAGCTACGAGCAGTACTTC. It translates to CASSLGTSGRSTSYEQYF.

The V call is TRBV28, the J call TRBJ2-5; D perhaps matches TRBD2 (6 bases). The CDR3 sequence is 14 residues long. V was pared by 6 bases and J by 2 bases, with 13 bases between. In germline, CDR1 is MDHEN, CDR2 SYDVKM. This CDR3 is CASSLQLAQETQYF. The CDR3 DNA follows: TGTGCCAGCAGCCTCCAACTAGCACAAGAGACCCAGTACTTC.

This rearrangement joins TRBV19 to TRBJ2-1; no reliable D call. CDR3 length: 15 residues. CDR1 is LNHDA and CDR2 is SQIVND in the germline V gene (reference sequence). Trimming cost V 3 bases and J 1 base, with 10 bases left between them. For the CDR3, the DNA is TGTGCCAGTAGTATCGTCTATTCATCCTACAATGAGCAGTTCTTC. Amino acids: CASSIVYSSYNEQFF.

This chain's CDR3 is CASSDSTQPQHF. The CDR3 DNA reads as TGTGCCAGCAGTGACTCAACGCAGCCCCAGCATTTT. The rearrangement links TRBV6-4 to TRBJ1-5; unclear D gene. Germline V lookup: CDR1 MRHNA, CDR2 SNTAGT. V dropped 0 bases and J dropped 7 bases, with 4 bases sitting between them. The CDR3 extends over 12 amino acids.

The rearrangement uses TRBV27 and TRBJ2-2, with TRBD2 matching over 12 bases. The V gene's germline CDR1 is MNHEY and CDR2 SMNVEV (reference sequence). The V and J ends lost 2 bases and 0 bases, in that order; junction bases with no gene match: 10. The length of the CDR3 is 20 residues. Here the CDR3 reads CASSLPRTSGVSANTGELFF. Here the CDR3 DNA reads TGTGCCAGCAGTTTACCCAGGACTAGCGGGGTTAGCGCGAACACCGGGGAGCTGTTTTTT.

The rearrangement joins TRBV27 to TRBJ2-7; weak D call: TRBD1 (6 bases). Trimming cost V 3 bases and J 3 bases, with 18 bases left between them. Germline assignment: CDR1 MNHEY and CDR2 SMNVEV (reference sequence). CDR3 length: 16 amino acids. The CDR3 is CASSFFLGTSFYEQYF. The CDR3 nucleotides are TGTGCCAGCAGTTTCTTCTTAGGGACAAGTTTCTACGAGCAGTACTTC.

CDR3 nucleotide sequence: TGTGCCAGTTCGGGGGACAGGTCGGATCAGCCCCAGCATTTT. It codes for CASSGDRSDQPQHF. This rearrangement joins TRBV27 to TRBJ1-5, with 8 bases identical to TRBD1. This CDR3 contains 14 residues. The J segment lost 5 bases and the V segment lost 9 bases, leaving 9 bases of the junction unmatched. Looked up from germline, CDR1 is MNHEY and CDR2 is SMNVEV (reference sequence).

V usage is TRBV11-2 and J usage is TRBJ1-5; D unresolved. Trimming shortened V by 5 bases and J by 6 bases, and 14 bases separated the two germline ends. There are 14 residues in the CDR3. Germline loops: CDR1 SGHAT, CDR2 FQNNGV. CDR3 bases: TGTGCCAGCAGCCCCACTGGGAAGGGTCAGCCCCAGCATTTT. This encodes CASSPTGKGQPQHF.

V gene TRBV7-9 combines with J gene TRBJ1-2; D is uncertain. Germline values: CDR1 SEHNR, CDR2 FQNEAQ (reference sequence). V was cut by 11 bases and J by 3 bases, with 28 bases left in between. This CDR3 spans 17 amino acids. The CDR3 here is CALNHDILGRADYGYTF. The CDR3 nucleotides read TGTGCCCTTAACCATGACATTCTTGGACGGGCTGACTATGGCTACACCTTC.